This entry lists 3 T cell receptor beta chains sequenced from one sample in a study of graft-versus-host responses after intestinal transplantation. Sequenced by immunoSEQ multiplex PCR; TCRdb stores in-frame clones only, minus some. Counted here are under 55,000 clones, around nine tenths occurring once; the ten biggest clones make up around 4.8%. The source was PBMCs, collected 524 days after transplant. These receptors came from a human patient who received an intestinal transplant, so some T cells may come from the graft donor.

The CDR3 sequence: CASSSGTVSYNEQFF. CDR3 bases: TGTGCCAGCAGCTCCGGGACGGTCTCCTACAATGAGCAGTTCTTC. The chain recombines TRBV9 with TRBJ2-1, with D perhaps given as TRBD1 or TRBD2 (5 bases each). The V and J ends lost 4 bases and 0 bases respectively, with 11 bases between them. Germline CDR1 and CDR2: SGDLS and YYNGEE. This CDR3 spans 15 amino acids.

V gene TRBV9 combines with J gene TRBJ2-1, with D maybe TRBD2 (6 bases). V was cut by 0 bases and J by 2 bases, with 12 bases left in between. Germline V gene lookup returns CDR1 SGDLS and CDR2 YYNGEE. The CDR3 covers 16 residues. The CDR3 reads CASSVEISGAYNEQFF. The CDR3 coding sequence is TGTGCCAGCAGCGTAGAAATTAGCGGCGCCTACAATGAGCAGTTCTTC.

This clone showed up just once. This chain uses TRBV7-9 with TRBJ2-3; possibly TRBD1 for D (5 bases). This CDR3 region has 17 residues. Germline CDR1 and CDR2: SEHNR and FQNEAQ (reference sequence). V was shortened by 5 bases and J by 0 bases, with 18 bases between the two germline ends. DNA for the CDR3: TGTGCCAGCAGCACCAGAATGACAGCGCGTAGCACAGATACGCAGTATTTT. Its protein is CASSTRMTARSTDTQYF.